This T cell receptor beta chain was documented in a study of breast tumors, draining lymph nodes, adjacent tissues. Points from the study as a whole: Compared with basal-like, luminal-like tumors shared significantly more repertoire with nontumor tissue.

MiXCR, applied by TCRdb to the multiplex PCR reads, yields one record per CDR3 protein. The sample contains 30,000 to 40,000 distinct CDR3 sequences, roughly two thirds of which appear only once. Concerning this clonotype: Its cognate antigen is unknown.

The receptor comes from a female donor with breast cancer. Some clones in this sample may be carry-over from other donors' samples. The sequenced sample was breast tumor tissue.

This CDR3 reads CASSLRTSGGADTQYF. The CDR3 DNA reads as TGTGCCAGCAGCTTGCGGACTAGCGGGGGCGCAGATACGCAGTATTTT. The J gene is TRBJ2-3, the V gene TRBV7-2, with 13 bases lining up with TRBD2. The CDR3 is 16 amino acids. CDR1 is SGHTA and CDR2 is FQGNSA in the germline V gene. V was clipped by 3 bases and J by 4 bases; unmatched bases: 4.